A single sample is the source of the 7 T cell receptor beta chains below, sequenced in a study of cytomegalovirus exposure and HLA in healthy donors. Primers: 60 Vbeta forward and 13 Jbeta reverse. Clones were read by immunoSEQ multiplex PCR, and TCRdb kept only the in-frame ones, dropping some. The profile covers 100,000 to 120,000 clones, with under 80% appearing a single time and 4% to 5% taken by the ten largest. Sequenced material: PBMCs. These receptors came from a woman between 40 and 55 years old in good health and CMV-seropositive.

The chain joins TRBV19 to TRBJ2-7; the match to TRBD1 covers 9 bases. The CDR3 spans 15 residues. Germline loops: CDR1 LNHDA, CDR2 SQIVND (reference sequence). V trimming: 5 bases; J trimming: 4 bases; junction bases outside the gene matches: 9. The CDR3 here is CASSAPGQGSYEQYF. CDR3 DNA sequence: TGTGCCAGTAGTGCGCCGGGACAGGGCTCATACGAGCAGTACTTC.

J is TRBJ2-3 and V is TRBV5-1; maybe TRBD1 (6 bases). The germline V gene encodes CDR1 SGHRS and CDR2 YFSETQ. Trimming took 2 bases from V and 4 from J, leaving 14 bases between them. The CDR3 runs to 15 residues. The CDR3 region is CASSFTGKGSDTQYF. CDR3 nucleotides: TGCGCCAGCAGCTTCACAGGGAAAGGGTCAGATACGCAGTATTTT. Variable domain in full (rest from reference TRBV5-1 and TRBJ2-3): KAGVTQTPRYLIKTRGQQVTLSCSPISGHRSVSWYQQTPGQGLQFLFEYFSETQRNKGNFPGRFSGRQFSNSRSEMNVSTLELGDSALYLCASSFTGKGSDTQYFGPGTRLTVL.

V usage is TRBV10-3 and J usage is TRBJ1-1; D gene ambiguous. The CDR3 totals 15 residues. V was cut by 6 bases and J by 0 bases, with 14 bases left in between. Germline CDR1 and CDR2: ENHRY and SYGVKD. The CDR3 loop reads CAISENGRVNTEAFF. CDR3 DNA: TGTGCCATCAGCGAAAACGGGAGGGTGAACACTGAAGCTTTCTTT.

This clone was detected a few times. The chain has TRBV4-2 and TRBJ2-4; D gene unclear. V was trimmed by 4 bases and J by 0 bases, leaving 4 bases between them. Germline V gene sequence: CDR1 LGHNA, CDR2 YNFKEQ. This CDR3 region has 13 residues. CDR3 sequence: CASSPLAKNIQYF. CDR3 DNA sequence: TGTGCCAGCAGCCCTTTAGCCAAAAACATTCAGTACTTC.

The rearrangement joins TRBV25-1 to TRBJ1-2; maybe TRBD1 (5 bases). The germline V and J ends were trimmed by 7 bases and 6 bases, with 18 bases remaining between them. The CDR3 is 14 amino acids. Germline-derived CDR1 and CDR2 are MGHDK and SYGVNS. The CDR3 sequence is CASTPPGQENGYTF. CDR3 bases: TGTGCCAGCACCCCCCCAGGGCAGGAGAATGGCTACACCTTC.

This chain links TRBV6-1 with TRBJ2-7, with 9 bases identical to TRBD1. With 0 bases clipped from V and 5 bases from J, the junction kept 5 bases outside the gene matches. CDR1 is MNHNS, CDR2 SASEGT, per germline. This CDR3 is 15 amino acids long. CDR3 amino acids: CASSEAGDRAHEQYF. As DNA, the CDR3 is TGTGCCAGCAGTGAAGCGGGGGACAGGGCCCACGAGCAGTACTTC.

V and J are TRBV27 and TRBJ2-1; D remains ambiguous. CDR1 and CDR2 from the germline V gene are MNHEY and SMNVEV (reference sequence). The V end lost 2 bases, the J end lost 1 base, and 9 bases lay between the germline ends. This CDR3 region has 15 residues. CDR3 coding DNA: TGTGCCAGCAGTTTAGGCCTGATGTCCTACAATGAGCAGTTCTTC. It yields the protein CASSLGLMSYNEQFF.